This T cell receptor beta chain was recovered during a study of T cell repertoires in cytomegalovirus infection. TCRdb redid the calling of the reads with MiXCR, one entry per CDR3 protein. Of approximately 190,000 distinct CDR3 sequences in the sample, about 30% were seen once. Germline CDR1 is DFQATT and CDR2 is SNEGSKA (reference sequence). This CDR3 is built from 15 residues. V was cut by 5 bases and J by 1 base, with 17 bases left in between. The sequence was collected from a human donor in good health (CMV status not recorded). Some clones in this sample may be carry-over from other donors' samples. The gene calls are TRBV20-1 and TRBJ1-1, with D maybe TRBD1 (6 bases). Input material: PBMCs. In nucleotides, the CDR3 is TGCAGTGCTGCCATGGGGGGCGTGGGGAACACTGAAGCTTTCTTT. This gives the protein CSAAMGGVGNTEAFF.